This T cell receptor beta chain came from a study of cytomegalovirus exposure and HLA in healthy donors. Whole-study results and caveats: Presence/absence analyses assumed roughly uniform sequencing depth across donors, which may not hold. Several top significant clusters appeared, in a later analysis, to be linked to common viral pathogens. Later on, analysis showed that most CMV-associated TCR beta chains appeared to be HLA-restricted.

Use of 60 Vbeta and 13 Jbeta primers characterized the PCR. Sequencing used immunoSEQ multiplex PCR; TCRdb keeps in-frame clones, though not all of them. The data show tens of thousands of clones, just under 80% seen once. The CDR3 covers 15 residues. Germline-derived CDR1 and CDR2 are LGHNT and FRNRAP. The V segment lost 7 bases and the J segment 2 bases; nucleotides outside the gene matches: 8. As for this clone: The antigen remains undetermined.

The sample comprised PBMCs. The origin of this receptor is a man aged 40-49 years in good health and CMV-seronegative. The chain uses TRBV12-5 and TRBJ2-1; 7 bases agree with TRBD1. In DNA form, the CDR3 reads TGTGCTAGTGTTTTCGACAGGGCCCCCTACAATGAGCAGTTCTTC. Its translation: CASVFDRAPYNEQFF.